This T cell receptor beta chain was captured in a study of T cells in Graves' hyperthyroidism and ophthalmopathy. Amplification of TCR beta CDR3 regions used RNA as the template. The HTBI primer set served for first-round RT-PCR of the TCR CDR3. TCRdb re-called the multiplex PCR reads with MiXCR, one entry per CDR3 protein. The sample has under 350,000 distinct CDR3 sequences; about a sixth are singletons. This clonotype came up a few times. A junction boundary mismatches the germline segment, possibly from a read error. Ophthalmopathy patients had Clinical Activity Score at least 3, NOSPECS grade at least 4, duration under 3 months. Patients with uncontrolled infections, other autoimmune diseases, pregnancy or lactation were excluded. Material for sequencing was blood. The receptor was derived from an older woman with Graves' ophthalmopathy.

The CDR3: CASSSLWAGEGSTETFF. The CDR3, as DNA: TGTGCCAGCAGCTCGCTCTGGGCAGGGGAAGGTTCCACTGAAACTTTCTTT. This rearrangement joins TRBV3-1 to TRBJ1-1, with a possible D match to TRBD1 (6 bases). This CDR3 has 17 amino acids. The germline CDR1 and CDR2 sequences are LGHDT and YNNKEL (reference sequence).